These 12 T cell receptor beta chains were sequenced from one sample in a study of T cell responses to AZD1222 COVID-19 vaccine. Sequencing used immunoSEQ multiplex PCR; TCRdb keeps in-frame clones, though not all of them. The table has about 150,000 clones, about nine tenths seen once. Material: peripheral blood, obtained 28 days after the second AZD1222 dose. Source of these receptors: an adult who received the AZD1222 COVID-19 vaccine.

This chain uses TRBV11-2 with TRBJ2-7; D possibly uses TRBD1 or TRBD2 (5 bases each). This CDR3 has 15 amino acids. Germline V gene data show CDR1 as SGHAT and CDR2 as FQNNGV. V was cut by 5 bases and J by 2 bases, with 16 bases left in between. CDR3 nucleotide sequence: TGTGCCAGCAGCCCTGTGGCAGGGAGCGCCTACGAGCAGTACTTC. Its protein is CASSPVAGSAYEQYF.

The chain has TRBV28 and TRBJ1-1, with unresolved D. Trimming took 4 bases from V and 0 from J, leaving 15 bases between them. Germline CDR1 MDHEN, CDR2 SYDVKM. The CDR3 is 16 amino acids. CDR3 sequence: CASSSGSTPLNTEAFF. In DNA form, the CDR3 reads TGTGCCAGCAGTTCGGGCTCCACCCCCCTGAACACTGAAGCTTTCTTT.

V and J are TRBV6-2 or TRBV6-3 and TRBJ2-7; TRBD1 might be the D (5 bases). The CDR3 is made up of 14 amino acids. Looked up from germline, CDR1 is MNHEY and CDR2 is SVGEGT. The V end was cut by 2 bases, the J end by 2 bases, with 10 bases between. This chain's CDR3 is CASSYMGPAYEQYF. The CDR3 DNA follows: TGTGCCAGCAGTTACATGGGGCCCGCCTACGAGCAGTACTTC.

This clone appeared once. The chain couples TRBV5-1 to TRBJ1-6; D not resolved. Germline CDR1 reads SGHRS; CDR2 reads YFSETQ. This CDR3 contains 15 residues. V lost 0 bases to trimming and J lost 0 bases, with 4 bases between them. The CDR3 spells CASSLVSSYNSPLHF. DNA for the CDR3: TGCGCCAGCAGCTTGGTGAGCTCCTATAATTCACCCCTCCACTTT.

This clone has a single count. The junction departs from germline at one end; a sequencing error may be responsible. The chain joins TRBV11-2 to TRBJ2-7; TRBD1 matches 8 bases. Germline V CDR1 and CDR2: SGHAT, FQNNGV. The CDR3 runs to 16 residues. CDR3 bases: TGTGCCAGCAGGTCCGACAGGGGCAGCACCTCCCACGAGCAGTACTTC. This gives the protein CASRSDRGSTSHEQYF.

The V and J genes are TRBV12-2 and TRBJ2-3; TRBD1 is the table's D call, not checked against the DNA. TRBV12-2 is a listed pseudogene. The CDR3 runs to 20 residues. CDR3 nucleotides: TGTGCAAGTCGCTTACTGACAGGGGTTCTAGGGAAGAGTGGCACAGATACGCAGTATTTT. This codes for CASRLLTGVLGKSGTDTQYF.

This chain uses TRBV27 with TRBJ2-7; D is unclear. Per the germline V gene, CDR1 is MNHEY and CDR2 is SMNVEV (reference sequence). Trimming pared 3 bases from V and 2 bases from J, leaving 8 bases between. The CDR3 runs to 13 residues. The CDR3 coding sequence is TGTGCCAGCAGTTTTCAGGCAGCCTACGAGCAGTACTTC. This codes for CASSFQAAYEQYF.

The chain uses TRBV6-2 or TRBV6-3 and TRBJ2-7, with D possibly matching TRBD2 (6 bases). Trimming cost V 6 bases and J 3 bases, with 15 bases left between them. The germline V gene has CDR1 MNHEY and CDR2 SVGEGT. The CDR3 totals 14 residues. The CDR3 DNA follows: TGTGCCAGCAGCCCTTTGAGGGGAGGCTACGAGCAGTACTTC. Encoded protein: CASSPLRGGYEQYF.

The rearrangement links TRBV2 to TRBJ1-2, with D maybe TRBD1 (5 bases). Germline V gives CDR1 SNHLY, CDR2 FYNNEI. The germline V and J ends were trimmed by 2 bases and 4 bases, with 11 bases remaining between them. The CDR3 length is 14 residues. The CDR3 region has the DNA TGTGCCAGCAGTGAACGGGGGTTCGCCTATGGCTACACCTTC. This translates into CASSERGFAYGYTF.

The CDR3 region is CASSYSGALPDTQYF. The CDR3 DNA reads as TGTGCCAGCAGTTACTCAGGGGCCCTACCAGATACGCAGTATTTT. The chain carries TRBV6-5 and TRBJ2-3; tentative D call: TRBD1 (5 bases). Germline loops: CDR1 MNHEY, CDR2 SVGAGI. This CDR3 region has 15 residues. V was trimmed by 0 bases and J by 4 bases, leaving 11 bases between them.

In its sample, this clone was seen a few times. The V gene is TRBV7-8, the J gene TRBJ1-4, with D maybe TRBD1 (5 bases). Germline V gene sequence: CDR1 SGHVS, CDR2 FQNEAQ. The CDR3 is made up of 14 amino acids. The V gene lost 5 bases and the J gene lost 6 bases, with 13 bases spanning the gap. CDR3 amino acids: CASSPGRQYEKLFF. The CDR3 DNA sequence: TGTGCCAGCAGCCCAGGACGACAGTATGAAAAACTGTTTTTT.

This chain uses TRBV2 with TRBJ1-6; D is unclear. CDR3 size: 15 residues. V lost 6 bases, J lost 0 bases, and 9 bases lay in between. Germline CDR1 is SNHLY and CDR2 is FYNNEI. The CDR3 DNA follows: TGTGCCAGCAGGGCCCTGAGCTCCTATAATTCACCCCTCCACTTT. Translating gives CASRALSSYNSPLHF.